This T cell receptor (beta chain) was captured in a study of blood T cell repertoires in COVID-19. This clone has a handful of counts. Data came from immunoSEQ multiplex PCR; TCRdb stores just in-frame clones and leaves some out. The data contain about 250,000 clones, nearly 90% of them singletons. This TCR came from a man aged 18-30 years with active or convalescent COVID-19. The sample consisted of peripheral blood.

CDR3 DNA: TGTGCCAGTAGGAAAGGGGCCTATGGCTACACCTTC. It specifies CASRKGAYGYTF. The chain combines TRBV19 with TRBJ1-2; maybe TRBD1 (5 bases). The CDR3 has 12 residues. Germline values: CDR1 LNHDA, CDR2 SQIVND (reference sequence). Deletions cut 6 bases from V and 4 bases from J, with 9 bases between.